Listed below are T cell receptor beta chains from one sample, sequenced in a study of blood T cells in healthy people across ages. Via MiXCR, TCRdb re-called the 5' RACE reads, giving one row per CDR3 protein. The sample holds over 1,200,000 distinct CDR3 sequences; almost 60% are singletons and the top ten take over 5.5%. Sequenced material: blood. All receptors come from a man aged 18 to 30 in good health. CDR3s leave out the opening cysteine and the closing phenylalanine or tryptophan. Clone size appears in some rows only: once, few, many, or a class for an expanded clone.

CDR3 protein: SVEEAGSNQPQH
J gene: TRBJ1-5
V gene: TRBV29-1
CDR3 length: 12
clone size: -

CDR3 protein: ASSHRQGLYEQY
J gene: TRBJ2-7
V gene: TRBV4-3
CDR3 length: 12
clone size: -

CDR3 protein: SASRDRVPEQY
J gene: TRBJ2-7
V gene: TRBV20-1
CDR3 length: 11
clone size: few

CDR3 protein: ASSPSPPTRDTQY
J gene: TRBJ2-3
V gene: TRBV7-2
CDR3 length: 13
clone size: -

CDR3 protein: ASSLERRGPYEQY
J gene: TRBJ2-7
V gene: TRBV28
CDR3 length: 13
clone size: few

CDR3 protein: AISEQGHRNQPQH
J gene: TRBJ1-5
V gene: TRBV10-3
CDR3 length: 13
clone size: few

CDR3 protein: ASSLQGIDTQY
J gene: TRBJ2-3
V gene: TRBV28
CDR3 length: 11
clone size: -

CDR3 protein: ASSPGGLSSYNEQF
J gene: TRBJ2-1
V gene: TRBV6-6
CDR3 length: 14
clone size: few

CDR3 protein: SARGGDSVYNEQF
J gene: TRBJ2-1
V gene: TRBV20-1
CDR3 length: 13
clone size: -

CDR3 protein: ASSASGVAGELF
J gene: TRBJ2-2
V gene: TRBV25-1
CDR3 length: 12
clone size: -

CDR3 protein: ASSLTDRGRGYT
J gene: TRBJ1-2
V gene: TRBV7-9
CDR3 length: 12
clone size: -

CDR3 protein: ASSQDYPGTEAF
J gene: TRBJ1-1
V gene: TRBV3-1
CDR3 length: 12
clone size: -

CDR3 protein: ASSQGLVGGRFGADTQY
J gene: TRBJ2-3
V gene: TRBV4-1
CDR3 length: 17
clone size: -

CDR3 protein: ASRFSGETQY
J gene: TRBJ2-5
V gene: TRBV25-1
CDR3 length: 10
clone size: -

CDR3 protein: SVVGAGLYEQY
J gene: TRBJ2-7
V gene: TRBV29-1
CDR3 length: 11
clone size: few

CDR3 protein: AISESRDREGKLF
J gene: TRBJ1-4
V gene: TRBV10-3
CDR3 length: 13
clone size: -

CDR3 protein: ASSPGLAGGRANVLT
J gene: TRBJ2-6
V gene: TRBV28
CDR3 length: 15
clone size: -

CDR3 protein: SAGGVDGYT
J gene: TRBJ1-2
V gene: TRBV20-1
CDR3 length: 9
clone size: few

CDR3 protein: ATIVDRSEKLF
J gene: TRBJ1-4
V gene: TRBV6-1
CDR3 length: 11
clone size: -

CDR3 protein: ASSGGPEQF
J gene: TRBJ2-1
V gene: TRBV2
CDR3 length: 9
clone size: -

CDR3 protein: SARDQELAQY
J gene: TRBJ2-5
V gene: TRBV20-1
CDR3 length: 10
clone size: -

CDR3 protein: AISESGPPAETQY
J gene: TRBJ2-5
V gene: TRBV10-3
CDR3 length: 13
clone size: once

CDR3 protein: SPRQGVSTDTQY
J gene: TRBJ2-3
V gene: TRBV29-1
CDR3 length: 12
clone size: -

CDR3 protein: ASSISGTSAWEQY
J gene: TRBJ2-7
V gene: TRBV7-2
CDR3 length: 13
clone size: few

CDR3 protein: ASSSSTGQGLETQY
J gene: TRBJ2-5
V gene: TRBV7-2
CDR3 length: 14
clone size: -

CDR3 protein: ARGTDGQYNEQF
J gene: TRBJ2-1
V gene: TRBV7-9
CDR3 length: 12
clone size: few

CDR3 protein: SAPFLETYNEQF
J gene: TRBJ2-1
V gene: TRBV20-1
CDR3 length: 12
clone size: few

CDR3 protein: ASSLGPSNQPQH
J gene: TRBJ1-5
V gene: TRBV7-2
CDR3 length: 12
clone size: many

CDR3 protein: ASSRTRYEQY
J gene: TRBJ2-7
V gene: TRBV7-2
CDR3 length: 10
clone size: -

CDR3 protein: ASSFGTGLYEQY
J gene: TRBJ2-7
V gene: TRBV12-3/TRBV12-4
CDR3 length: 12
clone size: -

CDR3 protein: ASSQGRDYNEQF
J gene: TRBJ2-1
V gene: TRBV5-1
CDR3 length: 12
clone size: -

CDR3 protein: ASSVKAGAGDTQY
J gene: TRBJ2-3
V gene: TRBV9
CDR3 length: 13
clone size: few

CDR3 protein: SATVRTGGSRVPEAF
J gene: TRBJ1-1
V gene: TRBV20-1
CDR3 length: 15
clone size: -

CDR3 protein: ASSPESVSETQY
J gene: TRBJ2-5
V gene: TRBV7-6
CDR3 length: 12
clone size: -

CDR3 protein: ASSLGPRAGETQY
J gene: -
V gene: TRBV7-9
CDR3 length: 13
clone size: -

CDR3 protein: ASSQAWIGGETQF
J gene: TRBJ2-1
V gene: TRBV4-3
CDR3 length: 13
clone size: -

CDR3 protein: ASSQDGGYEQY
J gene: TRBJ2-7
V gene: TRBV4-2
CDR3 length: 11
clone size: many

CDR3 protein: ASSLQPWQPYEQY
J gene: TRBJ2-7
V gene: TRBV18
CDR3 length: 13
clone size: few

CDR3 protein: SAGGTSGGGKQY
J gene: TRBJ2-3
V gene: TRBV20-1
CDR3 length: 12
clone size: -

CDR3 protein: ASSEGAVSSYNEQF
J gene: TRBJ2-1
V gene: TRBV5-1
CDR3 length: 14
clone size: -

CDR3 protein: ASSVGRPEAF
J gene: TRBJ1-1
V gene: TRBV7-9
CDR3 length: 10
clone size: few

CDR3 protein: ASSQGIRAAGTEAF
J gene: TRBJ1-1
V gene: TRBV14
CDR3 length: 14
clone size: -

CDR3 protein: ASSPTGSGETQY
J gene: TRBJ2-5
V gene: TRBV12-3/TRBV12-4
CDR3 length: 12
clone size: -

CDR3 protein: SAGITDTQY
J gene: TRBJ2-3
V gene: TRBV29-1
CDR3 length: 9
clone size: few

CDR3 protein: ASSQWDSREQY
J gene: -
V gene: TRBV14
CDR3 length: 11
clone size: -

CDR3 protein: ASSSNSDYSTDTQY
J gene: TRBJ2-3
V gene: TRBV5-6
CDR3 length: 14
clone size: -

CDR3 protein: ASSQDRGGDWVYEQY
J gene: TRBJ2-7
V gene: TRBV3-1
CDR3 length: 15
clone size: -

CDR3 protein: ASSRGHQPQH
J gene: TRBJ1-5
V gene: TRBV2
CDR3 length: 10
clone size: few

CDR3 protein: SAKGPSSYNEQF
J gene: TRBJ2-1
V gene: TRBV20-1
CDR3 length: 12
clone size: -

CDR3 protein: ASSHPQVLSYNEQF
J gene: TRBJ2-1
V gene: TRBV4-2
CDR3 length: 14
clone size: -

CDR3 protein: ASSLIRGEQY
J gene: TRBJ2-7
V gene: TRBV5-1
CDR3 length: 10
clone size: few

CDR3 protein: SAPSGTGQEKLF
J gene: TRBJ1-4
V gene: TRBV20-1
CDR3 length: 12
clone size: few

CDR3 protein: ASSPRAGGGATQY
J gene: TRBJ2-5
V gene: TRBV4-3
CDR3 length: 13
clone size: -

CDR3 protein: ASSPGGQGVYEQY
J gene: TRBJ2-7
V gene: TRBV7-9
CDR3 length: 13
clone size: -

CDR3 protein: ASSLYSGAYNEQF
J gene: TRBJ2-1
V gene: TRBV5-1
CDR3 length: 13
clone size: -